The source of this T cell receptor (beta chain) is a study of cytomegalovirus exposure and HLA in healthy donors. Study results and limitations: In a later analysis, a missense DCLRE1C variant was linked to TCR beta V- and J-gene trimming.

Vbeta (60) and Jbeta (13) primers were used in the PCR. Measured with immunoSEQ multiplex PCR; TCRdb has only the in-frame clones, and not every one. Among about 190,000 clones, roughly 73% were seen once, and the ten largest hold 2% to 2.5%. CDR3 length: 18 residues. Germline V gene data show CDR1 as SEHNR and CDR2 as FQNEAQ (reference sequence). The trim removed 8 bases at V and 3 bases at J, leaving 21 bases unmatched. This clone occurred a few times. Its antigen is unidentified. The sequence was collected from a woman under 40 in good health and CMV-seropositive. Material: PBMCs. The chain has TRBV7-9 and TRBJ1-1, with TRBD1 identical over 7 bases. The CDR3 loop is CASGLRTHTGVGHTEAFF. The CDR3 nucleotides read TGTGCCAGCGGTCTCCGCACCCACACAGGGGTCGGGCACACTGAAGCTTTCTTT.